The present TCR beta chain was sequenced within a study of cytotoxic CD8 clonotypes in ibrutinib-treated CLL. Study background: IGHV unmutated about 17; relapsed/refractory about 10; treatment-naive about 14. Response samples came after a median 12 months of treatment, range 6 to 36. The study, taken as a whole, reports: Exceeding age-matched healthy donors, baseline clonality also tracked the counts of circulating CD8+ T cells.

This clone appeared once. The antigen remains unidentified. Sequencing was performed with immunoSEQ multiplex PCR; in TCRdb, only in-frame clones are kept and a portion is missing. The data contain roughly 250,000 clones, 60% to 75% of them singletons. CDR1 and CDR2 from the germline V gene are KGHSH and LQKENI. With 6 bases removed from V and 1 base from J, the gap between germline ends came to 12 bases. The CDR3 is made up of 14 amino acids. The genes are TRBV18 and TRBJ2-5, with D unclear. The starting material was PBMCs, obtained after 24 months of ibrutinib treatment. The TCR sequence derives from a human donor with chronic lymphocytic leukemia. CDR3 protein: CASSPSITQETQYF. CDR3 coding DNA: TGTGCCAGCTCCCCTTCGATTACCCAAGAGACCCAGTACTTC.